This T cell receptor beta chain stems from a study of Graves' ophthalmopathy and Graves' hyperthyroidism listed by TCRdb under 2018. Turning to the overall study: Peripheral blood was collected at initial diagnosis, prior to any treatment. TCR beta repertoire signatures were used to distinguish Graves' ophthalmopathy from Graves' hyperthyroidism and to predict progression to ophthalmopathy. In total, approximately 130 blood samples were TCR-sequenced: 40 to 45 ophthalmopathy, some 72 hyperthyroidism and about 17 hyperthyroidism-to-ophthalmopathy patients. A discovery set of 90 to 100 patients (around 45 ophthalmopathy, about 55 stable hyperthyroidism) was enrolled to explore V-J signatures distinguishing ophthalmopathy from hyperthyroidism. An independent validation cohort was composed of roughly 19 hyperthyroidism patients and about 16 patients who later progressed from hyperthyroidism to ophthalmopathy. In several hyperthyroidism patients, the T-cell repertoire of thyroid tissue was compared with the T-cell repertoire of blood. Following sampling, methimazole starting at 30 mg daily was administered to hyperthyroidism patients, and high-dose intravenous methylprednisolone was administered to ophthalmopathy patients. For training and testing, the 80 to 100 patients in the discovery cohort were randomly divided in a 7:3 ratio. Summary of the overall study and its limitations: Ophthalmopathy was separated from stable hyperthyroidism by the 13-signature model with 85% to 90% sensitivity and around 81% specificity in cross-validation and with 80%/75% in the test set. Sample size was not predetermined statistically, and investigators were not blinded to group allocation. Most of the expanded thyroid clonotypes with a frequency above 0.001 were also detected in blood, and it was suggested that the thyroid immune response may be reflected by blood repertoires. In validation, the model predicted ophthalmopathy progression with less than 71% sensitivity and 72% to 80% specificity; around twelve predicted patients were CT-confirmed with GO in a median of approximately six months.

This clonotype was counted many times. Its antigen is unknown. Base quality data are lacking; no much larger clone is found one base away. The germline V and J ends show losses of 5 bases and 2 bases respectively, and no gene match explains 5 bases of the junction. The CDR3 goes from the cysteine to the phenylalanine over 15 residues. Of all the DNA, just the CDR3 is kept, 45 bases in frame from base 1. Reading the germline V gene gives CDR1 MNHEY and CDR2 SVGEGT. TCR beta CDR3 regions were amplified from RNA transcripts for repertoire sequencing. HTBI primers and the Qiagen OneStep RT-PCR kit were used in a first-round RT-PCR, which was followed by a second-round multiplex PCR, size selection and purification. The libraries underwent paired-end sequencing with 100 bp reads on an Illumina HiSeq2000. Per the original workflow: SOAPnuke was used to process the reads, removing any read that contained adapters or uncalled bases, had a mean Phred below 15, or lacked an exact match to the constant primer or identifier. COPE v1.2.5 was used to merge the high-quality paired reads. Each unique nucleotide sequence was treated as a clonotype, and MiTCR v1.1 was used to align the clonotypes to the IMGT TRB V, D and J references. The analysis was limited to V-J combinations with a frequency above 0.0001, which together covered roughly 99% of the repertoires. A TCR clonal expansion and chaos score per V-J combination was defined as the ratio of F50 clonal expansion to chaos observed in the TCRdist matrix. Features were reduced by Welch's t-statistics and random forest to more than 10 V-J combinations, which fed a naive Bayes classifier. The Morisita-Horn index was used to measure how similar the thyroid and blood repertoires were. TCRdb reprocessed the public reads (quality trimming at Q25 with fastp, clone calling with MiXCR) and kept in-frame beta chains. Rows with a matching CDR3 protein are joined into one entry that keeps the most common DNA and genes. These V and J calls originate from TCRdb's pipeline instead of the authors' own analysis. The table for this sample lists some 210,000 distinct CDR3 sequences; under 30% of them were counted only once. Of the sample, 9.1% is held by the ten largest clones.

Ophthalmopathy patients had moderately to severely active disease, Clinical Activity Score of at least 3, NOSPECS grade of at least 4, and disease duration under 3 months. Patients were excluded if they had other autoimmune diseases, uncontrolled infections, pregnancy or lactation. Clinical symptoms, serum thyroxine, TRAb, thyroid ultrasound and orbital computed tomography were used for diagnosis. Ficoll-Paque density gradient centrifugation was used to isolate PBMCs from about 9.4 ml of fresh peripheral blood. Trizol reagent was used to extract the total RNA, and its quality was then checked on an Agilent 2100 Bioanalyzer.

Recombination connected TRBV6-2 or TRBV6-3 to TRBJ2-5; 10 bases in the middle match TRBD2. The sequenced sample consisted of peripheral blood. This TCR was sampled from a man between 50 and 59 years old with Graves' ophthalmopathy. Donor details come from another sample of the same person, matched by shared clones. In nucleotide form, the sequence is TGTGCCAGCAGTCCCGGACTAGCGGATCAAGAGACCCAGTACTTC. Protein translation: CASSPGLADQETQYF.